This T cell receptor beta chain appears in the sequencing data of a study of shared T cell receptors in the human thymus. Concerning this clone itself: One junction end does not reproduce the germline sequence, and a read error may be involved.

The length of the CDR3 is 19 residues. The germline V gene has CDR1 SGHTA and CDR2 FQGNSA. Sequencing used immunoSEQ multiplex PCR; TCRdb keeps in-frame clones, though not all of them. The sample includes 630,000 or so clones, roughly 86% of them seen just once. Separately, the same data were catalogued under a study of human thymus T cells. As reported in that work: Biased V and J segment usage appeared in thymus and peripheral blood.

This TCR was sampled from a boy younger than two with a congenital heart defect. The sample taken for sequencing was thymocytes. The chain employs TRBV7-2 and TRBJ2-2; D possibly corresponds to TRBD1 (6 bases). The chain's CDR3 is CASSSTTGTLTPNTGKLFF. The DNA of the CDR3 is TGTGCCAGCAGCTCAACAACCGGGACACTGACTCCGAACACCGGGAAGCTGTTTTTT. Using reference TRBV7-2 and TRBJ2-2 for the parts outside the CDR3, the full variable domain is GAGVSQSPSNKVTEKGKDVELRCDPISGHTALYWYRQSLGQGLEFLIYFQGNSAPDKSGLPSDRFSAERTGGSVSTLTIQRTQQEDSAVYLCASSSTTGTLTPNTGKLFFGEGSRLTVL.